The 26 T cell receptor beta chains below all came from one sample that was sequenced in a study of blood T cell repertoires in COVID-19. Sequencing was performed with immunoSEQ multiplex PCR; in TCRdb, only in-frame clones are kept and a portion is missing. The repertoire consists of 67,000 or so clones, with about 80% occurring once and the leading ten covering under 30%. The sequenced sample was peripheral blood. These receptors were obtained from a man in his 70s with acute or convalescent COVID-19.

The gene calls are TRBV5-5 and TRBJ1-1; the D gene is possibly TRBD1 (6 bases). Trimming removed 3 bases from V and 0 bases from J, with 12 bases in between. This CDR3 contains 15 residues. Germline CDR1 and CDR2: SGHKS and YYEKEE (reference sequence). CDR3 nucleotide sequence: TGTGCCAGCAGCTCGACCGGGACACTGAACACTGAAGCTTTCTTT. Its translation is CASSSTGTLNTEAFF.

CDR3 residues: CSAARSVEEAFF. The CDR3 DNA reads as TGCAGCGCTGCTAGATCCGTTGAGGAGGCTTTCTTT. This sequence joins TRBV29-1 and TRBJ1-1; D uncertain. The CDR3 covers 12 residues. Germline CDR1 reads SQVTM; CDR2 reads ANQGSEA. V lost 7 bases to trimming and J lost 11 bases, with 20 bases between them.

The rearrangement joins TRBV5-4 to TRBJ2-1; D is ambiguous. Germline lookup yields CDR1 SGHNT and CDR2 YYREEE (reference sequence). CDR3 length equals 15 residues. The V end lost 3 bases, the J end lost 0 bases, and 10 bases lay between the germline ends. CDR3 sequence (DNA): TGTGCCAGCAGCTCCCGCGCGAGCTCCTACAATGAGCAGTTCTTC. Protein sequence: CASSSRASSYNEQFF.

The genes are TRBV10-3 and TRBJ2-5; TRBD2 matches at 16 bases. The CDR3 sequence is 18 residues long. Germline CDR1 reads ENHRY; CDR2 reads SYGVKD. V shed 10 bases and J 1 base; nucleotides not matched to a gene: 12. CDR3 protein: CATIPGLAGGPVQETQYF. The CDR3 bases are TGTGCCACGATTCCGGGACTAGCGGGAGGGCCCGTCCAAGAGACCCAGTACTTC.

This chain uses TRBV19 with TRBJ1-1; D not certain. From germline, CDR1 is LNHDA and CDR2 SQIVND (reference sequence). The V gene lost 5 bases and the J gene lost 1 base, with 11 bases spanning the gap. CDR3 length: 14 amino acids. CDR3 sequence (DNA): TGTGCCAGTAGTGTCGGATACAGGAACACTGAAGCTTTCTTT. It codes for CASSVGYRNTEAFF.

This clone was counted once. The V and J genes are TRBV3-1 (or the pseudogene TRBV3-2) and TRBJ1-1, with D unclear. The CDR3 extends over 11 amino acids. V shed 2 bases and J shed 11 bases, with 9 bases lying between them. The germline CDR1 and CDR2 sequences are LGHDT and YNNKEL (reference sequence). The CDR3 spells CASSQSTRAFF. In DNA, the CDR3 is TGTGCCAGCAGCCAAAGTACGCGGGCTTTCTTT.

Only one count was recorded for this clone. This CDR3 reads CASSGSTRTGELFF. In nucleotides, the CDR3 is TGTGCCAGTAGTGGCTCGACAAGGACCGGGGAGCTGTTTTTT. The chain employs TRBV19 and TRBJ2-2, with no clear D. The CDR3 spans 14 residues. CDR1 is LNHDA, CDR2 SQIVND, per germline (reference sequence). V was trimmed by 5 bases and J by 5 bases, leaving 12 bases between them.

Only one count was recorded for this clone. The rearrangement uses TRBV5-1 and TRBJ1-5; 7 nucleotides line up with TRBD1. V lost 4 bases, J lost 6 bases, and 7 bases stayed unmatched. The germline V gene has CDR1 SGHRS and CDR2 YFSETQ. The CDR3 contains 14 residues. The CDR3 region has the DNA TGCGCCAGCAGCCCCGGACAGGAAGGTCAGCCCCAGCATTTT. Protein sequence: CASSPGQEGQPQHF.

V gene TRBV9 combines with J gene TRBJ1-4; perhaps TRBD1 as D (5 bases). Trimming removed 0 bases from V and 10 bases from J, with 10 bases in between. The CDR3 runs 13 residues. Germline V gives CDR1 SGDLS, CDR2 YYNGEE. The CDR3 loop is CASSVEQGGKLFF. In DNA form, the CDR3 reads TGTGCCAGCAGCGTAGAGCAGGGCGGAAAACTGTTTTTT.

V and J are TRBV3-1 (or the pseudogene TRBV3-2) and TRBJ1-2; unclear D gene. The CDR3 is 14 residues long. V lost 2 bases and J 6 bases, leaving 13 bases between the germline ends. Germline V gives CDR1 LGHDT, CDR2 YNNKEL (reference sequence). The CDR3 loop reads CASSQLADRDGYTF. CDR3 in DNA: TGTGCCAGCAGCCAATTGGCCGACCGGGATGGCTACACCTTC.

The chain joins TRBV6-5 to TRBJ1-5; TRBD1 agrees at 7 bases. Germline-derived CDR1 and CDR2 are MNHEY and SVGAGI. The ends lost 6 bases at V and 7 bases at J; junction bases unmatched: 6. This CDR3 has 13 residues. CDR3 amino acids: CASSQGVRQPQHF. Written as DNA, the CDR3 is TGTGCCAGCAGCCAGGGGGTGCGACAGCCCCAGCATTTT.

This chain links TRBV3-1 (or the pseudogene TRBV3-2) with TRBJ2-7; D might be TRBD1 (6 bases). Germline values: CDR1 LGHDT, CDR2 YNNKEL (reference sequence). This CDR3 is 16 amino acids long. Trimming removed 3 bases from V and 1 base from J, with 16 bases in between. CDR3 sequence reads: CASSQGASQGSYEQYF. The CDR3 coding sequence is TGTGCCAGCAGCCAGGGGGCTTCGCAGGGGTCCTACGAGCAGTACTTC.

The V call is TRBV19, the J call TRBJ1-3, with D unresolved. Trimming cost V 3 bases and J 0 bases, with 15 bases left between them. CDR3 length equals 17 residues. Germline V gene data show CDR1 as LNHDA and CDR2 as SQIVND (reference sequence). The CDR3: CASSITPSYHSGNTIYF. The CDR3 region has the DNA TGTGCCAGTAGTATCACTCCCTCCTACCACTCTGGAAACACCATATATTTT.

This clone occurred once. In DNA form, the CDR3 reads TGTGCCAGCAGCCAAGCTGGAGAAAACATTCAGTACTTC. Translating gives CASSQAGENIQYF. This rearrangement joins TRBV3-1 (or the pseudogene TRBV3-2) to TRBJ2-4; D unresolved. V lost 1 base, J lost 5 bases, and 6 bases lay in between. CDR1 and CDR2 (germline): LGHDT, YNNKEL (reference sequence). The CDR3 runs to 13 residues.

The V gene is TRBV29-1, the J gene TRBJ2-7; D is ambiguous. Trimming removed 2 bases at V and 1 base at J, with 12 bases between. The CDR3 is 14 residues long. Germline V CDR1 and CDR2: SQVTM, ANQGSEA. The CDR3 protein is CSVEFLVGSYEQYF. The CDR3 nucleotides read TGCAGCGTTGAATTCCTAGTAGGTTCCTACGAGCAGTACTTC.

The chain has TRBV10-3 and TRBJ2-2; 11 bases match TRBD2. Germline V CDR1 and CDR2: ENHRY, SYGVKD. The CDR3 consists of 17 residues. The V and J ends lost 6 bases and 0 bases, in that order; junction bases with no gene match: 6. The CDR3 DNA reads TGTGCCATCAGAGGACTAGCGGGTTTGGCGAACACCGGGGAGCTGTTTTTT. Its protein product is CAIRGLAGLANTGELFF.

The chain has TRBV29-1 and TRBJ2-6; TRBD2 is a possible D gene (6 bases). There are 15 residues in the CDR3. Germline CDR1 is SQVTM and CDR2 is ANQGSEA. V was shortened by 0 bases and J by 1 base, with 7 bases between the two germline ends. The CDR3 DNA sequence: TGCAGCGTTGAAGAACGGGGGTCTGGGGCCAACGTCCTGACTTTC. This gives the protein CSVEERGSGANVLTF.

The CDR3 loop reads CASSSQGYNEQFF. The CDR3 DNA reads as TGTGCCAGCAGCTCACAGGGTTACAATGAGCAGTTCTTC. The rearrangement links TRBV7-3 to TRBJ2-1, with a possible D match to TRBD1 (6 bases). This CDR3 is built from 13 residues. Germline V lookup: CDR1 SGHTA, CDR2 FQGTGA. V was shortened by 4 bases and J by 4 bases, with 8 bases between the two germline ends.

This chain connects TRBV6-2 or TRBV6-3 to TRBJ2-7; 9 positions agree with TRBD1. CDR1 is MNHEY and CDR2 is SVGEGT in the germline V gene. The CDR3 length is 14 residues. V lost 7 bases to trimming and J lost 2 bases; unmatched junction nucleotides: 6. The CDR3 DNA follows: TGTGCCAGCATCCCAAGGGACAGGGCCTACGAGCAGTACTTC. Its protein product is CASIPRDRAYEQYF.

DNA for the CDR3: TGCGCCAGCAGCCCTCCGACAGACCACAATGAGCAGTTCTTC. This translates into CASSPPTDHNEQFF. The gene calls are TRBV4-1 and TRBJ2-1, with D perhaps matching TRBD1 (5 bases). Germline V gene lookup returns CDR1 MGHRA and CDR2 YSYEKL. The CDR3 sequence is 14 residues long. With 4 bases removed from V and 5 bases from J, the gap between germline ends came to 12 bases.

The rearrangement links TRBV10-2 to TRBJ2-2, with 8 bases identical to TRBD2. Germline V CDR1 and CDR2: WSHSY, SAAADI. The junction had 3 bases not matched to a gene; V was cut back by 3 bases and J by 3 bases. The CDR3 length is 15 residues. CDR3 coding DNA: TGCGCCAGCAGTGAAGCGACTAGCGACACCGGGGAGCTGTTTTTT. This codes for CASSEATSDTGELFF.

The rearrangement uses TRBV18 and TRBJ2-5; D unresolved. The CDR3 runs to 13 residues. The V end was cut by 3 bases, the J end by 4 bases, with 9 bases between. Germline assignment: CDR1 KGHSH and CDR2 LQKENI. CDR3 sequence reads: CASSPSLAETQYF. CDR3 sequence (DNA): TGTGCCAGCTCACCCTCTTTAGCAGAGACCCAGTACTTC.

This clone appeared a few times. V usage is TRBV27 and J usage is TRBJ2-4; 7 bases are shared with TRBD1. V was clipped by 4 bases and J by 1 base; unmatched bases: 10. Germline CDR1 reads MNHEY; CDR2 reads SMNVEV (reference sequence). CDR3 size: 17 residues. CDR3 protein: CASSSQTGKEAKNIQYF. In nucleotides, the CDR3 is TGTGCCAGCAGTTCACAGACAGGGAAGGAGGCCAAAAACATTCAGTACTTC.

This chain uses TRBV6-5 with TRBJ1-1; D unclear. This CDR3 is built from 13 residues. Germline lookup yields CDR1 MNHEY and CDR2 SVGAGI. Trimming shortened V by 3 bases and J by 4 bases, and 9 bases separated the two germline ends. DNA of the CDR3: TGTGCCAGCAGTTATGGAGGGTTCACTGAAGCTTTCTTT. Residues: CASSYGGFTEAFF.

This clone was observed a handful of times. J is TRBJ2-1 and V is TRBV6-5; 8 bases are shared with TRBD2. Germline V gene sequence: CDR1 MNHEY, CDR2 SVGAGI. The CDR3 sequence is 15 residues long. V lost 7 bases, J lost 5 bases, and 10 bases stayed unmatched. The CDR3 bases are TGTGCCAGCACTAATTACGGGACTAGACACAATGAGCAGTTCTTC. It encodes CASTNYGTRHNEQFF.

The rearrangement uses TRBV18 and TRBJ1-1; 11 bases align to TRBD1. This CDR3 has 15 amino acids. V lost 2 bases, J lost 4 bases, and 3 bases stayed unmatched. Germline lookup yields CDR1 KGHSH and CDR2 LQKENI. Here the CDR3 reads CASSPGQGASTEAFF. DNA of the CDR3: TGTGCCAGCTCACCAGGACAGGGGGCAAGCACTGAAGCTTTCTTT.